This TCR beta chain was found in a study of molecular identifiers for immune sequencing clone quantification. Germline CDR1 SEHNR, CDR2 FQNEAQ (reference sequence). After removal of 1 base from V and 3 bases from J, the junction contained 5 bases not matched to a gene. CDR3 length: 15 amino acids. Broader study findings: Whereas naive cells kept under 1% of molecules in clones above 20 RNA copies, such clones held over 97% in effectors.

To note about this clonotype: Its antigen is currently unknown.

TCRdb re-called the PCR reads through MiXCR, storing one row per CDR3 protein. The sample has 9,500 to 15,000 distinct CDR3 sequences, 15% to 20% seen once. The receptor comes from a human donor in good health. Some libraries in this study had Jurkat cell RNA spiked in. The gene calls are TRBV7-9 and TRBJ2-7; 8 nucleotides line up with TRBD1. The sequenced material came from naive CD8+ T cells from blood, with Jurkat cell RNA spiked in. The subset was: FACS-sorted CD8+CD4-CCR7+CD45RA+ naive T cells. CDR3 sequence: CASSLGQGLSYEQYF. CDR3 in DNA: TGTGCCAGCAGCTTAGGACAGGGGCTTAGCTACGAGCAGTACTTC.